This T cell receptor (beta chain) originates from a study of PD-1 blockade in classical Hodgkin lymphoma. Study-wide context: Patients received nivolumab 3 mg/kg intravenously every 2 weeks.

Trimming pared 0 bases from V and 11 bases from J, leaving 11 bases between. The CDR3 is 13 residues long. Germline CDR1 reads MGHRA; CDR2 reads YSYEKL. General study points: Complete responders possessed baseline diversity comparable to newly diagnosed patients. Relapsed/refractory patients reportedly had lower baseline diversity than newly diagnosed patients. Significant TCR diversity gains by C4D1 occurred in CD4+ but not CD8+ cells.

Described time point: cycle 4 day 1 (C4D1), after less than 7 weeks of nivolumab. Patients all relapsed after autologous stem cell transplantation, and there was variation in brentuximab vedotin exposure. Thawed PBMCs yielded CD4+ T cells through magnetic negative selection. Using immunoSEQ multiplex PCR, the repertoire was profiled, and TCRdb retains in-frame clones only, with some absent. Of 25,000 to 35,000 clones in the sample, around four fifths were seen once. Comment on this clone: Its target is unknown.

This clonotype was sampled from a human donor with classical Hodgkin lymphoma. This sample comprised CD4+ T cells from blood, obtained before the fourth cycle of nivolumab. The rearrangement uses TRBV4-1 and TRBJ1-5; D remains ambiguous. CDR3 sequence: CASSQERALAQHF. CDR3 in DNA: TGCGCCAGCAGCCAAGAGCGGGCCCTCGCCCAGCATTTT.